Listed below are T cell receptor beta chains from one sample, sequenced in a study of CD8 T cells in Susac syndrome. TCRdb re-derived calls from the immunoSEQ multiplex PCR reads in MiXCR, one entry per CDR3 protein. The sample carries about 73,000 distinct CDR3 sequences, roughly 94% recorded once. The sample consisted of CD8+ T cells from PBMCs. The receptors were sampled from a human donor with multiple sclerosis. The CDR3 runs from the conserved cysteine through the conserved F or W. A D gene is named only where the DNA matches it firmly. Expanded clones are given a class, and other clones once, few, many or no size at all.

>TRBJ1-5|.|once|15|TRBV6-1
CASSDLRLLGQPQHF
TGTGCCAGCAGTGACTTGCGTCTTCTGGGGCAGCCCCAGCATTTT
>TRBJ1-5|.|.|15|TRBV9
CASSVGDTLNQPQHF
TGTGCCAGCAGCGTAGGGGACACCCTGAATCAGCCCCAGCATTTT
>TRBJ1-1|.|.|12|TRBV12-3/TRBV12-4
CASSWMAVEAFF
TGTGCCAGCAGTTGGATGGCCGTTGAAGCTTTCTTT
>TRBJ1-4|.|.|14|TRBV7-9
CASSLPPADEKLFF
TGTGCCAGCAGTCTACCCCCGGCGGATGAAAAACTGTTTTTT
>TRBJ2-3|.|.|17|TRBV9
CASSPRPERGFTDTQYF
TGTGCCAGCAGCCCCCGCCCAGAGAGGGGGTTTACAGATACGCAGTATTTT
>TRBJ2-7|.|.|13|TRBV5-1
CASRQLRAYEQYF
TGCGCCAGCAGGCAGCTCAGGGCGTACGAGCAGTACTTC
>TRBJ1-2|.|.|8|TRBV29-1
CSVGGYTF
TGCAGCGTTGGAGGCTACACCTTC
>TRBJ2-7|.|.|14|TRBV4-1
CASSQRDTSYEQYF
TGCGCCAGCAGCCAACGCGACACTTCCTACGAGCAGTACTTC
>TRBJ2-6|.|.|19|TRBV29-1
CSVEGVEASTHSGANVLTF
TGCAGCGTTGAAGGGGTAGAGGCCTCAACCCACTCTGGGGCCAACGTCCTGACTTTC
>TRBJ1-2|.|.|12|TRBV29-1
CSVEDRRVGYTF
TGCAGCGTTGAAGATCGCAGGGTCGGCTACACCTTC